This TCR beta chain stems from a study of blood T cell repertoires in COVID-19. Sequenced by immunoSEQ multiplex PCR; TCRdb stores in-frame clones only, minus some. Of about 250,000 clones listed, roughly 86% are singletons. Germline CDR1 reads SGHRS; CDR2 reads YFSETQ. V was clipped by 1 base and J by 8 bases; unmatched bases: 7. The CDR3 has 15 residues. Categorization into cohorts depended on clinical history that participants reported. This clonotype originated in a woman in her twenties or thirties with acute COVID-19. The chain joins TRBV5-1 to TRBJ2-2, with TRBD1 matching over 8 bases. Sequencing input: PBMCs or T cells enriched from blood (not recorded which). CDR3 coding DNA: TGCGCCAGCAGCTTGCGGACAGGGACCTCGGGGGAGCTGTTTTTT. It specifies CASSLRTGTSGELFF.